Below are 20 T cell receptor beta chains sequenced from a single sample in a study of blood T cell repertoires in COVID-19. Measured with immunoSEQ multiplex PCR; TCRdb has only the in-frame clones, and not every one. The sample contains about 100,000 clones, approximately 90% of which appear only once. Sample: peripheral blood. The source is a man between 45 and 60 years old with acute or convalescent COVID-19.

V usage is TRBV12-3 or TRBV12-4 and J usage is TRBJ1-1; D not resolved. The CDR3 contains 13 residues. V was pared by 4 bases and J by 4 bases, with 10 bases between. The CDR3: CASSYAFGTEAFF. CDR3 sequence (DNA): TGTGCCAGCAGTTACGCCTTCGGCACTGAAGCTTTCTTT.

The chain combines TRBV19 with TRBJ1-3; D not certain. The germline V and J ends were trimmed by 11 bases and 0 bases, with 14 bases remaining between them. CDR3 length equals 14 residues. Germline V gene sequence: CDR1 LNHDA, CDR2 SQIVND (reference sequence). CDR3 nucleotides: TGTGCCTCCACGCGGGCAGCCTCTGGAAACACCATATATTTT. It codes for CASTRAASGNTIYF.

This clone came up a few times. This chain joins TRBV7-2 and TRBJ1-2, with TRBD1 matching over 9 bases. Germline V gene data show CDR1 as SGHTA and CDR2 as FQGNSA. This CDR3 contains 14 residues. V lost 1 base to trimming and J lost 8 bases; unmatched junction nucleotides: 5. This chain's CDR3 is CASSLGWTGEGYTF. CDR3 DNA: TGTGCCAGCAGCTTAGGATGGACAGGGGAGGGCTACACCTTC.

The chain recombines TRBV5-1 with TRBJ2-7, with TRBD1 identical over 9 bases. The CDR3 spans 15 residues. Germline CDR1 SGHRS, CDR2 YFSETQ. The junction had 8 bases not matched to a gene; V was cut back by 4 bases and J by 3 bases. CDR3 nucleotides: TGCGCCAGCAGCACCGGACAGGGGTTAGGCTACGAGCAGTACTTC. As protein: CASSTGQGLGYEQYF.

V and J are TRBV6-5 and TRBJ1-2; 8 nucleotides align to TRBD1. The CDR3 runs to 12 residues. The V segment lost 10 bases and the J segment 7 bases; nucleotides outside the gene matches: 8. CDR1 is MNHEY, CDR2 SVGAGI, per germline. The CDR3 reads CATGTGISGYTF. The CDR3 bases are TGTGCCACAGGGACAGGTATCTCTGGCTACACCTTC.

This chain connects TRBV27 to TRBJ1-1; TRBD1 agrees at 8 bases. CDR3 length equals 13 residues. With 6 bases clipped from V and 6 bases from J, the junction kept 6 bases outside the gene matches. The germline CDR1 and CDR2 sequences are MNHEY and SMNVEV (reference sequence). The CDR3 here is CASSSRQGSEAFF. For the CDR3, the DNA is TGTGCCAGCAGCAGTCGACAGGGGTCTGAAGCTTTCTTT.

This chain uses TRBV2 with TRBJ1-5, with D possibly TRBD1 on 6 matching bases. V gave up 7 bases and J gave up 3 bases, with 10 bases separating them. The CDR3 is 13 amino acids. Germline values: CDR1 SNHLY, CDR2 FYNNEI. CDR3 residues: CASNDRFNQPQHF. CDR3 coding DNA: TGTGCCAGCAACGACAGGTTCAATCAGCCCCAGCATTTT.

As regards this clone: Compared with germline, one end of the junction differs, possibly owing to a read error. The chain links TRBV2 to TRBJ2-1, with 9 nucleotides matching TRBD2. This CDR3 spans 11 amino acids. The germline CDR1 and CDR2 sequences are SNHLY and FYNNEI. The CDR3: CASSSGGPLLF. The CDR3 DNA reads as TGTGCCAGCAGTAGCGGGGGGCCCCTCCTCTTC.

This chain connects TRBV5-6 to TRBJ2-3; 11 positions match TRBD2. The length of the CDR3 is 17 residues. The germline CDR1 and CDR2 sequences are SGHDT and YYEEEE. The junction had 7 bases not matched to a gene; V was cut back by 0 bases and J by 4 bases. The CDR3 DNA is TGTGCCAGCAGCTTGGAGACTAGCGGGGATATCCCAGATACGCAGTATTTT. It specifies CASSLETSGDIPDTQYF. The full variable domain, rest sourced from reference TRBV5-6 and TRBJ2-3, is DAGVTQSPTHLIKTRGQQVTLRCSPKSGHDTVSWYQQALGQGPQFIFQYYEEEERQRGNFPDRFSGHQFPNYSSELNVNALLLGDSALYLCASSLETSGDIPDTQYFGPGTRLTVL.

The chain employs TRBV3-1 (or the pseudogene TRBV3-2) and TRBJ1-3; D is perhaps TRBD1 (5 bases). This CDR3 is built from 14 residues. V was cut by 3 bases and J by 2 bases, with 8 bases left in between. CDR1 and CDR2 from the germline V gene are LGHDT and YNNKEL (reference sequence). CDR3 in amino acids: CASSQTEPGNTIYF. DNA for the CDR3: TGTGCCAGCAGCCAGACAGAGCCTGGAAACACCATATATTTT.

The rearrangement uses TRBV10-2 and TRBJ1-4, with D perhaps TRBD1 (5 bases). The V and J ends lost 4 bases and 8 bases respectively, with 14 bases between them. Germline CDR1 WSHSY, CDR2 SAAADI. The CDR3 sequence is 14 residues long. The CDR3 nucleotides are TGCGCCAGCAGTGTCGGGGGTGGTCGGGAAAAACTGTTTTTT. This translates into CASSVGGGREKLFF.

The chain carries TRBV10-3 and TRBJ1-1; D possibly corresponds to TRBD1 (6 bases). Trimming removed 6 bases at V and 4 bases at J, with 9 bases between. Germline assignment: CDR1 ENHRY and CDR2 SYGVKD. There are 12 residues in the CDR3. CDR3 amino acids: CAIRDSSTEAFF. In DNA, the CDR3 is TGTGCCATCAGGGACAGTTCCACTGAAGCTTTCTTT.

V gene TRBV19 combines with J gene TRBJ2-7, with D tentatively TRBD1 (5 bases). The CDR3 has 12 amino acids. Trimming removed 9 bases at V and 2 bases at J, with 11 bases between. Germline CDR1 and CDR2: LNHDA and SQIVND (reference sequence). The CDR3 loop reads CASSPGPYEQYF. In nucleotides, the CDR3 is TGTGCCAGCTCCCCAGGGCCCTACGAGCAGTACTTC. Using reference TRBV19 and TRBJ2-7 for the parts outside the CDR3, the full variable domain is DGGITQSPKYLFRKEGQNVTLSCEQNLNHDAMYWYRQDPGQGLRLIYYSQIVNDFQKGDIAEGYSVSREKKESFPLTVTSAQKNPTAFYLCASSPGPYEQYFGPGTRLTVT.

The genes are TRBV24-1 and TRBJ2-2; 9 bases match TRBD1. V dropped 2 bases and J dropped 6; count of bases not matched to a gene: 6. This CDR3 region has 16 residues. The germline gives CDR1 KGHDR, CDR2 SFDVKD. The CDR3: CATSDSGQGYPGELFF. The CDR3 coding sequence is TGTGCCACCAGTGATTCGGGACAGGGCTACCCCGGGGAGCTGTTTTTT.

The chain joins TRBV18 to TRBJ1-2; weak D call: TRBD1 (5 bases). The CDR3 covers 15 residues. Trimming cost V 3 bases and J 4 bases, with 15 bases left between them. Germline V gene data show CDR1 as KGHSH and CDR2 as LQKENI. CDR3 loop: CASSPGTGDFYGYTF. CDR3 DNA: TGTGCCAGCTCACCCGGGACGGGGGACTTCTATGGCTACACCTTC.

The chain recombines TRBV10-2 with TRBJ1-4; D not resolved. V gave up 5 bases and J gave up 4 bases, with 8 bases separating them. CDR3 length: 13 residues. The germline V gene encodes CDR1 WSHSY and CDR2 SAAADI. CDR3 loop: CASSSSVNEKLFF. DNA of the CDR3: TGCGCCAGCAGTTCCTCAGTTAATGAAAAACTGTTTTTT.

This clone has a handful of counts. The chain combines TRBV29-1 with TRBJ2-5; D gene ambiguous. The CDR3 contains 13 residues. Germline CDR1 reads SQVTM; CDR2 reads ANQGSEA. V lost 6 bases and J lost 1, with 12 bases in between. The CDR3 DNA sequence: TGCAGCGTGGCTGACACTGGCCAAGAGACCCAGTACTTC. Its protein is CSVADTGQETQYF.

The chain combines TRBV7-2 with TRBJ2-7; D is perhaps TRBD2 (5 bases). The CDR3 sequence is 13 residues long. Deletions cut 8 bases from V and 6 bases from J, with 17 bases between. Germline loops: CDR1 SGHTA, CDR2 FQGNSA. CDR3 bases: TGTGCCAGCGCTGCCCGGAGGATAGCCGAGCAGTACTTC. It encodes CASAARRIAEQYF.

The chain links TRBV29-1 to TRBJ1-2; weak D call: TRBD1 (5 bases). CDR3 length: 14 amino acids. Trimming left V 7 bases short and J 2 bases short, with 17 bases between. From germline, CDR1 is SQVTM and CDR2 ANQGSEA. The CDR3: CSAILPGENYGYTF. Here the CDR3 DNA reads TGCAGCGCAATCCTCCCGGGGGAGAACTATGGCTACACCTTC.

V and J are TRBV19 and TRBJ1-2; possible D gene TRBD1, 5 bases. Trimming stripped 7 bases from V and 4 bases from J, with 16 bases between. This CDR3 spans 14 amino acids. Germline loops: CDR1 LNHDA, CDR2 SQIVND (reference sequence). The CDR3 reads CASIRRGRFYGYTF. The CDR3 coding sequence is TGTGCCAGTATTCGGCGGGGACGGTTCTATGGCTACACCTTC. Full variable domain (remainder filled in from reference TRBV19 and TRBJ1-2): DGGITQSPKYLFRKEGQNVTLSCEQNLNHDAMYWYRQDPGQGLRLIYYSQIVNDFQKGDIAEGYSVSREKKESFPLTVTSAQKNPTAFYLCASIRRGRFYGYTFGSGTRLTVV.